A single T cell receptor (beta chain) is shown here with its context. Antigen: not known. These data belong to a study of T cell responses to AZD1222 COVID-19 vaccine. The CDR3 consists of 14 residues. V dropped 1 base and J dropped 8 bases, with 14 bases sitting between them. CDR1 is LGHNA and CDR2 is YSLEER in the germline V gene. Produced via immunoSEQ multiplex PCR; TCRdb's table is partial and in-frame only. The table records 90,000 to 150,000 clones, roughly 90% of them present only once. Whole-study findings and limits: The breadth and depth of Spike-specific TCRs increased once two AZD1222 doses had been given. Most donors were white British and more were female, and clonal diversity was possibly underestimated. None of the repertoires were sampled until the peak T cell response had passed.

The sample here was peripheral blood, taken on day 0 of AZD1222 vaccination. J is TRBJ1-2 and V is TRBV4-3; D is undetermined. The clonotype originates from an adult in good health. CDR3 nucleotides: TGCGCCAGCAGCCAAGGTCCTGAGGGAGGGGGCTACACCTTC. Translation gives CASSQGPEGGGYTF.